These 30 T cell receptor beta chains came from one sample sequenced in a study of T cell responses to AZD1222 COVID-19 vaccine (dated by TCRdb to 2020 to 2023). What this sample's time point label stands for: about 28 days (+/-7) after the second vaccine dose. Receptor libraries were prepared by the immunoSEQ multiplex PCR assay. TCRdb holds this immuneACCESS table with in-frame rearrangements only. Some clones are missing; in checked studies, unresolved V genes explain under half, and the rest has no known cause. This sample comprises about 140,000 clones, just over 90% of them detected only once. The ten largest clones represent around 2.1% of the sample. The sequencing here drew on peripheral blood, taken 28 days after the second AZD1222 dose. These TCRs come from an adult who received the AZD1222 COVID-19 vaccine.

The chain uses TRBV7-9 and TRBJ2-1; 14 bases are a match to TRBD2. This CDR3 is built from 16 residues. CDR1 is SEHNR and CDR2 is FQNEAQ in the germline V gene (reference sequence). J lost 7 bases, V lost 6 bases, and 8 bases had no gene match. The CDR3 sequence: CASSLGLAGVGNEQFF. In DNA form, the CDR3 reads TGTGCCAGCAGTTTGGGACTAGCGGGAGTTGGTAATGAGCAGTTCTTC.

This chain connects TRBV5-1 to TRBJ2-7; D gene unclear. The CDR3 sequence is 13 residues long. V gave up 5 bases and J gave up 7 bases, with 16 bases separating them. CDR1 is SGHRS, CDR2 YFSETQ, per germline. Here the CDR3 reads CASRLTAYGEQYF. CDR3 bases: TGCGCCAGCAGGTTGACGGCGTATGGGGAGCAGTACTTC.

The genes are TRBV7-2 and TRBJ2-7; D possibly matches TRBD1 or TRBD2 (5 bases each). The CDR3 has 14 residues. CDR1 is SGHTA, CDR2 FQGNSA, per germline. V was cut by 5 bases and J by 0 bases, with 11 bases left in between. CDR3 amino acids: CASSPGTGSYEQYF. In DNA, the CDR3 is TGTGCCAGCAGCCCCGGGACGGGCTCCTACGAGCAGTACTTC. The whole variable domain, filled in from reference TRBV7-2 and TRBJ2-7, reads GAGVSQSPSNKVTEKGKDVELRCDPISGHTALYWYRQSLGQGLEFLIYFQGNSAPDKSGLPSDRFSAERTGGSVSTLTIQRTQQEDSAVYLCASSPGTGSYEQYFGPGTRLTVT.

The chain recombines TRBV10-3 with TRBJ2-7; D is uncertain. The ends were cut back, 8 bases at V and 3 bases at J, with 8 bases in the middle. CDR3 length: 11 amino acids. Germline lookup yields CDR1 ENHRY and CDR2 SYGVKD. The CDR3 region has the DNA TGTGCCATCGGCTCCGACTACGAGCAGTACTTC. Residues: CAIGSDYEQYF.

This clone has more than one count but fewer than ten. The rearrangement links TRBV6-2 or TRBV6-3 to TRBJ2-1; D might be TRBD1 or TRBD2, each matching 5 bases. Looked up from germline, CDR1 is MNHEY and CDR2 is SVGEGT. V lost 4 bases to trimming and J lost 14 bases, with 15 bases between them. The length of the CDR3 is 12 residues. Here the CDR3 DNA reads TGTGCCAGCAGTTGGGTTGGGGGACCGGAGTTCTTC. Residues: CASSWVGGPEFF.

The V call is TRBV10-3, the J call TRBJ2-7; D possibly matches TRBD1 or TRBD2 (5 bases each). The CDR3 runs to 13 residues. Trimming removed 10 bases from V and 2 bases from J, with 15 bases in between. Germline CDR1 is ENHRY and CDR2 is SYGVKD. CDR3 loop: CATRDLRAYEQYF. The CDR3, as DNA: TGTGCCACCCGGGACCTCCGGGCCTACGAGCAGTACTTC.

This clone was counted once. CDR3 coding DNA: TGTGCCAGCAGCTTAGACCCGGGAGCCTACAATGAGCAGTTCTTC. As protein: CASSLDPGAYNEQFF. This chain uses TRBV11-3 with TRBJ2-1, with a possible D match to TRBD2 (6 bases). Deletions cut 0 bases from V and 2 bases from J, with 8 bases between. The CDR3 runs to 15 residues. Germline lookup yields CDR1 SGHNT and CDR2 YENEEA. The variable domain in full, completed from reference TRBV11-3 and TRBJ2-1, reads EAGVVQSPRYKIIEKKQPVAFWCNPISGHNTLYWYLQNLGQGPELLIRYENEEAVDDSQLPKDRFSAERLKGVDSTLKIQPAELGDSAVYLCASSLDPGAYNEQFFGPGTRLTVL.

The chain recombines TRBV5-6 with TRBJ1-1; 8 positions match TRBD1. Germline-derived CDR1 and CDR2 are SGHDT and YYEEEE. The CDR3 is made up of 15 amino acids. V trimming: 4 bases; J trimming: 1 base; junction bases outside the gene matches: 6. The chain's CDR3 is CASSRTGTGNTEAFF. The CDR3 nucleotides are TGTGCCAGCAGCCGGACAGGGACGGGGAACACTGAAGCTTTCTTT.

This chain links TRBV5-4 with TRBJ1-1, with D possibly being TRBD1 (6 bases). The CDR3 consists of 13 residues. Germline CDR1 and CDR2: SGHNT and YYREEE (reference sequence). V shed 0 bases and J shed 6 bases, with 9 bases lying between them. CDR3 DNA sequence: TGTGCCAGCAGCTTGGCAGCAGGGGCTGAAGCTTTCTTT. This encodes CASSLAAGAEAFF.

This chain uses TRBV11-1 with TRBJ2-3; D gene unclear. Germline assignment: CDR1 SGHAT and CDR2 FQDESV (reference sequence). The CDR3 consists of 16 residues. The V end was cut by 0 bases, the J end by 5 bases, with 15 bases between. DNA for the CDR3: TGTGCCAGCAGCTTAGCACGGGCAGCCAGATTAGATACGCAGTATTTT. Translating it yields CASSLARAARLDTQYF.

This chain joins TRBV13 and TRBJ1-1; D is perhaps TRBD1 (6 bases). Trimming removed 5 bases at V and 5 bases at J, with 15 bases between. Germline loops: CDR1 PRHDT, CDR2 FYEKMQ (reference sequence). This CDR3 contains 14 residues. The CDR3 region is CASSLRDTQTEAFF. In DNA form, the CDR3 reads TGTGCCAGCAGCCTTCGGGACACCCAGACTGAAGCTTTCTTT.

The chain is built from TRBV27 and TRBJ1-5; no reliable D call. The V gene's germline CDR1 is MNHEY and CDR2 SMNVEV (reference sequence). This CDR3 is 14 amino acids long. Trimming removed 5 bases at V and 2 bases at J, with 10 bases between. CDR3 loop: CASSPIWGNQPQHF. DNA for the CDR3: TGTGCCAGCAGTCCGATTTGGGGCAATCAGCCCCAGCATTTT.

The V and J genes are TRBV6-5 and TRBJ1-5, with TRBD1 as a possible D gene (5 bases). This CDR3 has 15 amino acids. Trimming took off 0 bases at V and 3 bases at J, with 9 bases between the two ends. Germline V gene data show CDR1 as MNHEY and CDR2 as SVGAGI. The CDR3 loop reads CASSYSTGANQPQHF. The CDR3 nucleotides read TGTGCCAGCAGTTACTCGACTGGGGCCAATCAGCCCCAGCATTTT.

This chain uses TRBV7-9 with TRBJ2-7; a possible D gene is TRBD1 (5 bases). This CDR3 is 15 amino acids long. Trimming removed 1 base from V and 2 bases from J, with 12 bases in between. The V gene's germline CDR1 is SEHNR and CDR2 FQNEAQ (reference sequence). The CDR3 reads CASSLGRVDTYEQYF. In DNA form, the CDR3 reads TGTGCCAGCAGCTTAGGCAGGGTAGATACCTACGAGCAGTACTTC.

The chain employs TRBV7-8 and TRBJ2-7; D not certain. There are 13 residues in the CDR3. Germline V gives CDR1 SGHVS, CDR2 FQNEAQ. Between the trimmed V and J ends, which lost 5 bases and 1 base, there was a span of 9 bases. CDR3 nucleotides: TGTGCCAGCAGCCGTACAGAATCCTACGAGCAGTACTTC. Amino acids: CASSRTESYEQYF. The variable domain in full, completed from reference TRBV7-8 and TRBJ2-7, reads GAGVSQSPRYKVAKRGQDVALRCDPISGHVSLFWYQQALGQGPEFLTYFQNEAQLDKSGLPSDRFFAERPEGSVSTLKIQRTQQEDSAVYLCASSRTESYEQYFGPGTRLTVT.

This rearrangement joins TRBV7-3 to TRBJ1-2; D remains ambiguous. Between the trimmed V and J ends, which lost 2 bases and 3 bases, there was a span of 13 bases. Looked up from germline, CDR1 is SGHTA and CDR2 is FQGTGA. The CDR3 runs to 15 residues. The CDR3 is CASSLGPLAHYGYTF. In DNA, the CDR3 is TGTGCCAGCAGCTTAGGGCCCTTGGCACACTATGGCTACACCTTC.

This clone appeared once. This chain connects TRBV29-1 to TRBJ2-3; D is unresolved. The CDR3 covers 14 residues. CDR1 is SQVTM, CDR2 ANQGSEA, per germline. The V and J ends lost 4 bases and 4 bases respectively, with 15 bases between them. The CDR3 spells CSVGGQDRSDTQYF. The CDR3 nucleotides read TGCAGCGTTGGTGGCCAGGACCGCTCAGATACGCAGTATTTT.

CDR3 sequence reads: CASSFPRRSGGGADTQYF. CDR3 sequence (DNA): TGCGCCAGCAGCTTCCCACGCCGTAGCGGGGGGGGAGCAGATACGCAGTATTTT. This chain links TRBV5-1 with TRBJ2-3, with 11 bases that match TRBD2. This CDR3 region has 18 residues. V gave up 2 bases and J gave up 4 bases; unmatched junction bases: 12. Germline values: CDR1 SGHRS, CDR2 YFSETQ.

The chain joins TRBV2 to TRBJ2-5; 9 positions agree with TRBD2. V lost 3 bases and J lost 1; bases outside the gene matches: 6. CDR3 length: 16 residues. CDR1 and CDR2 (germline): SNHLY, FYNNEI. CDR3 residues: CASSESSGGTQETQYF. CDR3 nucleotide sequence: TGTGCCAGCAGTGAGTCGAGCGGGGGGACCCAAGAGACCCAGTACTTC.

V and J are TRBV27 and TRBJ2-7, with 8 bases aligning to TRBD1. Trimming at V came to 4 bases and at J to 3 bases, leaving 11 bases not matched to a gene. The CDR3 covers 16 residues. The germline gives CDR1 MNHEY, CDR2 SMNVEV (reference sequence). Here the CDR3 DNA reads TGTGCCAGCAGTTCCCTCTTCGGACAGGGAGACTACGAGCAGTACTTC. Translating it yields CASSSLFGQGDYEQYF.

V and J are TRBV5-1 and TRBJ2-5; D ambiguous. V shed 0 bases and J shed 4 bases, with 10 bases lying between them. This CDR3 has 14 residues. Germline-derived CDR1 and CDR2 are SGHRS and YFSETQ. The DNA of the CDR3 is TGCGCCAGCAGCTTGGGACTGCGTCTAGAGACCCAGTACTTC. It translates to CASSLGLRLETQYF.

The J gene is TRBJ1-6, the V gene TRBV9; D remains unclear. The CDR3 loop spans 14 amino acids. The V gene's germline CDR1 is SGDLS and CDR2 YYNGEE. V lost 0 bases, J lost 6 bases, and 7 bases lay in between. The CDR3 protein is CASSVGDTNSPLHF. CDR3 nucleotides: TGTGCCAGCAGCGTAGGGGATACTAATTCACCCCTCCACTTT.

This clone was seen a handful of times. The rearrangement links TRBV10-3 to TRBJ1-1, with a tentative D call TRBD1 (5 bases). V was pared by 6 bases and J by 1 base, with 9 bases between. This CDR3 contains 13 residues. The germline V gene encodes CDR1 ENHRY and CDR2 SYGVKD. The CDR3 loop reads CAISGTGNTEAFF. The CDR3 DNA reads as TGTGCCATCAGCGGGACGGGGAACACTGAAGCTTTCTTT.

This chain's CDR3 is CASSIAGRGSEQYF. The CDR3 DNA reads TGCGCCAGCAGCATAGCGGGCCGAGGGAGCGAGCAGTACTTC. The chain links TRBV5-1 to TRBJ2-7; 7 nucleotides match TRBD2. Germline V gene lookup returns CDR1 SGHRS and CDR2 YFSETQ. The CDR3 contains 14 residues. V was clipped by 4 bases and J by 6 bases; unmatched bases: 10.

The chain joins TRBV6-5 to TRBJ1-2; a possible D gene is TRBD1 (5 bases). Between the trimmed V and J ends, which lost 0 bases and 7 bases, there was a span of 18 bases. This CDR3 comprises 16 residues. Germline CDR1 is MNHEY and CDR2 is SVGAGI. The CDR3 protein is CASSYSYGGRASGYTF. CDR3 bases: TGTGCCAGCAGTTACTCCTATGGAGGCAGGGCGAGTGGCTACACCTTC.

The V and J genes are TRBV13 and TRBJ2-7; 10 bases line up with TRBD1. This CDR3 spans 15 amino acids. Looked up from germline, CDR1 is PRHDT and CDR2 is FYEKMQ (reference sequence). V shed 4 bases, J shed 3 bases, and the junction held 6 bases outside the gene matches. The CDR3 DNA is TGTGCCAGCAGCTGGGAGACAGGGGGCTACTACGAGCAGTACTTC. Protein product: CASSWETGGYYEQYF. Filled out from reference TRBV13 and TRBJ2-7, the complete variable domain reads AAGVIQSPRHLIKEKRETATLKCYPIPRHDTVYWYQQGPGQDPQFLISFYEKMQSDKGSIPDRFSAQQFSDYHSELNMSSLELGDSALYFCASSWETGGYYEQYFGPGTRLTVT.

CDR3 protein: CATSDLRRQGDLGTTQHF. The CDR3 bases are TGTGCCACCAGTGATTTAAGAAGACAGGGCGACTTGGGGACTACCCAGCATTTT. V gene TRBV24-1 combines with J gene TRBJ1-5; TRBD1 matches at 7 bases. Looked up from germline, CDR1 is KGHDR and CDR2 is SFDVKD. The CDR3 sequence is 18 residues long. V shed 1 base, J shed 11 bases, and the junction held 19 bases outside the gene matches.

The CDR3 sequence: CASSLSGLAGVEEQYF. CDR3 nucleotides: TGCGCCAGCAGCTTGTCGGGACTAGCGGGAGTGGAAGAGCAGTACTTC. The rearrangement uses TRBV5-1 and TRBJ2-7; 14 bases agree with TRBD2. J was trimmed by 7 bases and V by 1 base; bases with no gene match: 7. The CDR3 has 16 residues. In germline, CDR1 is SGHRS, CDR2 YFSETQ. The full variable domain, in which reference TRBV5-1 and TRBJ2-7 provide the parts outside the CDR3, is KAGVTQTPRYLIKTRGQQVTLSCSPISGHRSVSWYQQTPGQGLQFLFEYFSETQRNKGNFPGRFSGRQFSNSRSEMNVSTLELGDSALYLCASSLSGLAGVEEQYFGPGTRLTVT.

The chain recombines TRBV23-1 with TRBJ2-7, with 10 nucleotides matching TRBD1. TRBV23-1 counts as an open reading frame of uncertain function. V shed 1 base, J shed 6 bases, and the junction held 12 bases outside the gene matches. The CDR3 has 17 residues. DNA for the CDR3: TGCGCCAGCAGTCAATGTCGTTACGTAGACAGGGGGCGCGAGCAGTACTTC. It encodes CASSQCRYVDRGREQYF.

This sequence joins TRBV5-1 and TRBJ2-7, with D perhaps being TRBD1 or TRBD2 (6 bases each). From germline, CDR1 is SGHRS and CDR2 YFSETQ. The CDR3 is 15 amino acids. V lost 3 bases to trimming and J lost 2 bases, with 15 bases between them. The CDR3 loop is CASSWGASETYEQYF. The CDR3 region has the DNA TGCGCCAGCAGCTGGGGGGCTAGCGAGACCTACGAGCAGTACTTC. The complete variable domain, with remaining parts taken from reference TRBV5-1 and TRBJ2-7, reads KAGVTQTPRYLIKTRGQQVTLSCSPISGHRSVSWYQQTPGQGLQFLFEYFSETQRNKGNFPGRFSGRQFSNSRSEMNVSTLELGDSALYLCASSWGASETYEQYFGPGTRLTVT.